The TCR beta chain described here comes from a study of T-cell reconstitution after alpha-beta-depleted transplantation in children (dated by TCRdb to about 2016). Describing the broader study: T-cell immune reconstitution after TCRalphabeta/CD19-depleted allogeneic hematopoietic cell transplantation in children was quantitatively tracked in the study by means of TCR repertoire profiling.

As for this clonotype: The antigen it recognizes is unknown. No base quality information exists; no much larger clone differs at one position.

The protocol used for the library was PCR. The sample was run on an Illumina HiSeq 2500. TCR library preparation used molecular barcoding, with unique molecular identifiers applied to normalize quantification of the TCRbeta repertoire. The public reads were reanalyzed by TCRdb: fastp trimming at Q25, MiXCR alignment, in-frame beta chains only. Merged by CDR3 protein, the rows form single entries marked with the most common genes and DNA. Recorded for this sample are some 500,000 distinct CDR3 sequences; around a third of them occurred a single time. The top ten constitute 2% to 3% of the sample. Based on the germline V gene (reference sequence), the CDR1 and CDR2 sequences are SEHNR and FQNEAQ. The CDR3, cysteine through phenylalanine, is 13 amino acids long. Just the 39-base CDR3 DNA is kept, in frame starting at base 1. Trimming at the junction amounts to 8 bases on V and 7 bases on J, and the germline ends lie 14 bases apart.

This TCR came from a human donor who donated a stem cell graft to a child with aplastic anemia. This chain is built from TRBV7-9 and TRBJ2-2; no D gene is confidently identified. The material sequenced was PBMCs from the stem cell graft donor, taken from the stem cell graft. The nucleotides are TGTGCCAGCCGAAGGGTATCCGACGGGGAGCTGTTTTTT. This is translated as CASRRVSDGELFF.